The 12 T cell receptor beta chains below were found in one sample sequenced in a study of regulatory T cells in long-lasting Graves disease. Library construction for TCR beta used iRepertoire HTBI primers and Arm-PCR of CDR3 regions. TCRdb called the multiplex PCR reads again in MiXCR, with one record for every CDR3 protein. This sample has 350,000 to 450,000 distinct CDR3 sequences, with about 11% found just once. Noted time point: newly diagnosed GD, antithyroid drugs for less than 3 months. The TCR library was prepared using RNA isolated from PBMCs. The same sample was also used in a study of T cells in Graves' hyperthyroidism and ophthalmopathy.

The source material was peripheral blood mononuclear cells (PBMCs), sampled at new diagnosis, from a patient treated with antithyroid drugs. The receptors shown here come from a woman aged 18-29 years with Graves disease.

This clonotype was seen at least ten times. The chain carries TRBV6-1 and TRBJ1-5; D gene unclear. The CDR3 is 15 residues long. With 6 bases removed from V and 2 bases from J, the gap between germline ends came to 14 bases. Germline values: CDR1 MNHNS, CDR2 SASEGT. The CDR3 coding sequence is TGTGCCAGCAGGAGAGGGATCGGGGGCAATCAGCCCCAGCATTTT. Translation: CASRRGIGGNQPQHF.

Points on this clonotype: This may be a read error, as it is one base from a much larger clone. The chain joins TRBV6-2 or TRBV6-3 to TRBJ2-2, with D perhaps matching TRBD2 (5 bases). This CDR3 has 13 residues. The germline CDR1 and CDR2 sequences are MNHEY and SVGEGT. CDR3: CASSYNPTGELLF. The DNA for the CDR3 is TGTGCCAGCAGTTACAATCCTACCGGGGAGCTGCTTTTT.

This clonotype was seen many times. In DNA form, the CDR3 reads TGTGCCAGCAGCCAGTTTCCGGGACGGGCAGATACGCAGTATTTT. It is translated as CASSQFPGRADTQYF. This chain connects TRBV3-1 to TRBJ2-3, with D tentatively TRBD1 or TRBD2 (5 bases each). The germline V gene has CDR1 LGHDT and CDR2 YNNKEL (reference sequence). Trimming stripped 3 bases from V and 4 bases from J, with 14 bases between. This CDR3 is built from 15 residues.

This clonotype was seen repeatedly, ten times or more. V and J are TRBV15 and TRBJ2-5, with D possibly being TRBD2 (5 bases). CDR3 size: 15 residues. The V gene lost 1 base and the J gene lost 5 bases, with 14 bases spanning the gap. CDR1 is LNHNV and CDR2 is YYDKDF in the germline V gene (reference sequence). CDR3 coding DNA: TGTGCCACCAGCAGAGGCGCGGGTTCCGACGAGACCCAGTACTTC. Translated: CATSRGAGSDETQYF.

This clonotype was recorded a few times. The chain uses TRBV19 and TRBJ1-4; the D gene is possibly TRBD1 (6 bases). The CDR3 is made up of 14 amino acids. Per the germline V gene, CDR1 is LNHDA and CDR2 is SQIVND (reference sequence). The V and J ends lost 10 bases and 2 bases respectively, with 14 bases between them. CDR3: CATTLTGTNEKLFF. Written as DNA, the CDR3 is TGTGCCACCACCCTGACAGGCACTAATGAAAAACTGTTTTTT.

This clonotype was found many times. V and J are TRBV6-1 and TRBJ1-1, with 11 bases identical to TRBD1. The V and J ends lost 3 bases and 5 bases, in that order; junction bases with no gene match: 5. The CDR3 contains 15 residues. The germline gives CDR1 MNHNS, CDR2 SASEGT. CDR3 in DNA: TGTGCCAGCAGTGATAGGACAGGGGGCTTGACTGAAGCTTTCTTT. Encoded protein: CASSDRTGGLTEAFF.

This clonotype was observed many times. V gene TRBV7-8 combines with J gene TRBJ1-2; tentative D call: TRBD1 (5 bases). The CDR3 consists of 16 residues. V lost 1 base, J lost 4 bases, and 16 bases lay in between. Germline V gene sequence: CDR1 SGHVS, CDR2 FQNEAQ. CDR3 loop: CASSLVGALFPYGYTF. The CDR3 nucleotides are TGTGCCAGCAGCTTAGTAGGGGCTTTGTTCCCCTATGGCTACACCTTC.

This clonotype occurred many times. The chain links TRBV12-3 or TRBV12-4 to TRBJ2-1; TRBD1 matches at 8 bases. This CDR3 has 15 amino acids. Trimming cost V 7 bases and J 0 bases; bases outside gene matches: 5. The CDR3 DNA reads as TGTGCCAGCAAGACAGGGGACCTCTCCTACAATGAGCAGTTCTTC. Amino acid sequence: CASKTGDLSYNEQFF.

This clonotype was recorded a few times. The V gene is TRBV6-1, the J gene TRBJ2-7; 8 bases agree with TRBD2. The V gene end was trimmed by 6 bases and the J gene end by 6 bases; junction bases not matched to a gene: 7. The CDR3 length is 13 residues. Germline V lookup: CDR1 MNHNS, CDR2 SASEGT. As DNA, the CDR3 is TGTGCCAGCAGGCCGGGGCTAGCGGGCGAGCAGTACTTC. Translation: CASRPGLAGEQYF.

This clonotype came up a few times. The chain joins TRBV4-3 to TRBJ1-6; 7 bases are shared with TRBD1. The ends lost 4 bases at V and 0 bases at J; junction bases unmatched: 9. CDR1 is LGHNA and CDR2 is YSLEER in the germline V gene. This CDR3 contains 18 residues. CDR3 loop: CASSPHLPGGSYNSPLHF. DNA for the CDR3: TGCGCCAGCAGCCCCCACCTGCCAGGGGGCTCCTATAATTCACCCCTCCACTTT.

Many counts were recorded for this clonotype. The V call is TRBV11-1, the J call TRBJ2-3, with 8 positions matching TRBD2. Germline V gene data show CDR1 as SGHAT and CDR2 as FQDESV (reference sequence). After removal of 3 bases from V and 5 bases from J, the junction contained 7 bases not matched to a gene. The CDR3 is 15 amino acids. CDR3 nucleotide sequence: TGTGCCAGCAGCTTGGTCAGCGGGAGTGGAGATACGCAGTATTTT. It translates to CASSLVSGSGDTQYF.

There are a few counts of this clonotype. The chain carries TRBV20-1 and TRBJ1-5; 10 positions agree with TRBD1. V lost 1 base and J lost 4; bases outside the gene matches: 4. Germline V gene data show CDR1 as DFQATT and CDR2 as SNEGSKA (reference sequence). There are 15 residues in the CDR3. This chain's CDR3 is CSARGQGAFNQPQHF. The CDR3 nucleotides read TGCAGTGCTAGAGGACAGGGGGCATTTAATCAGCCCCAGCATTTT.